This T cell receptor (beta chain) was found in a study of blood T cell repertoires in COVID-19. Study context: Sites in the United States, Italy and Spain provided acute and convalescent COVID-19 samples. PBMCs, B-cell-depleted T cells, or T cells were the source of the cDNA or gDNA that made up the material.

The CDR3 has 14 amino acids. In germline, CDR1 is LGHDT, CDR2 YNNKEL (reference sequence). V lost 6 bases and J lost 4, with 15 bases in between. Original processing methods: Reference gene primer amplification gave nucleated cell count estimates. Clones were read by immunoSEQ multiplex PCR, and TCRdb kept only the in-frame ones, dropping some. From that table come the V and J calls and clone size; the DNA was used to work out D and trimming. The sample includes around 300,000 clones, 75% to 90% of them seen just once. The receptor was derived from a woman aged 35 to 49 who had recovered from COVID-19. The source material was peripheral blood. The rearrangement joins TRBV3-1 (or the pseudogene TRBV3-2) to TRBJ2-5; TRBD2 might be the D (5 bases). CDR3 protein: CASRQRGFPETQYF. CDR3 coding DNA: TGTGCCAGCAGGCAACGCGGGTTCCCAGAGACCCAGTACTTC.